The entry that follows covers one T cell receptor (beta chain) sequence. Its matching antigen is unknown. This entry comes from a study of T cell repertoires in aging, cancer and after chemotherapy. Study as a whole: Over several months to years, re-sampled healthy donor repertoires clearly shared clones. About 8.8 million TCR reads were in the whole dataset.

The template was genomic DNA from peripheral blood, not RNA. The CDR3 is 13 residues long. The V end lost 4 bases, the J end lost 1 base, and 7 bases lay between the germline ends. Germline V gene data show CDR1 as SGHTA and CDR2 as FQGTGA. Study observations and caveats: Across the chemotherapy interval, each cancer cohort showed higher median generation probability, suggesting thymic rebound. In cancer patients, declining TCR diversity with age involved lost richness and lost evenness.

A mixed TRB-A/B primer pool amplified rearranged TRB by multiplex touch-down PCR. TCRdb passed the multiplex PCR reads through MiXCR, listing each CDR3 protein once. The sample shows about 9,200 distinct CDR3 sequences, roughly 30% of them seen only once. This TCR was recovered from a human donor in good health. This rearrangement joins TRBV7-3 to TRBJ1-1; D is ambiguous. Sequencing used blood. The CDR3 is CASSYQANTEAFF. The CDR3 DNA follows: TGTGCCAGCAGCTACCAGGCGAACACTGAAGCTTTCTTT.